Listed below are T cell receptor beta chains from one sample, sequenced in a study of OX40 agonist ivuxolimab in advanced cancers. TCRdb's table, derived via immunoSEQ multiplex PCR, lists solely in-frame clones and lacks some. This table has more than 85,000 clones, over 75% appearing once. Sequences were derived from CD4+ or CD8+ T cells sorted from blood, sampled in a trial of the OX40 agonist ivuxolimab. The origin of the receptors is an adult with an advanced solid tumor such as melanoma, head and neck, liver or kidney cancer. Each CDR3 is given with its conserved first and last residue. A D gene is named only where the DNA matches it firmly. A row's size may be missing; if present it is once, few, many or a size class.

J | V | D | size | length | DNA | CDR3
TRBJ1-1 | TRBV19 | - | few | 13 | TGTGCCAGTAGTATTTTGGGACGCGTTGGAGCTTTCTTT | CASSILGRVGAFF
TRBJ2-1 | TRBV5-1 | TRBD2 | - | 14 | TGCGCCAGCAGCCAGGGACTAGTTGGAAATGAGCAGTTCTTC | CASSQGLVGNEQFF
TRBJ2-7 | TRBV29-1 | - | few | 14 | TGCAGCGTGGCTACCCGGACCGCAGCCTACGAGCAGTACTTC | CSVATRTAAYEQYF
TRBJ2-1 | TRBV9 | TRBD2 | - | 15 | TGTGCCAGCAGCGTTGGTAGCGGGATCTACAATGAGCAGTTCTTC | CASSVGSGIYNEQFF
TRBJ2-5 | TRBV7-7 | - | - | 14 | TGTGCCAGCAGCTTAGGACAGAACCAAGAGACCCAGTACTTC | CASSLGQNQETQYF
TRBJ2-3 | TRBV2 | - | - | 11 | TGTGCCAGCAGTCTAGCAGATACGCAGTATTTT | CASSLADTQYF
TRBJ1-2 | TRBV28 | - | - | 14 | TGTGCCAGCAGCGACCGGGCCTTCTTCTATGGCTACACCTTC | CASSDRAFFYGYTF
TRBJ1-2 | TRBV19 | - | - | 13 | TGTGCCAGTAGGGACAGTAGTAACTATGGCTACACCTTC | CASRDSSNYGYTF
TRBJ2-3 | TRBV5-1 | TRBD1 | - | 14 | TGCGCCAGCAGCATTGGGACAGCTGGAGATACGCAGTATTTT | CASSIGTAGDTQYF
TRBJ1-2 | TRBV28 | - | - | 15 | TGTGCCAGCCAGACGCAGGGGAGTGGTAACTATGGCTACACCTTC | CASQTQGSGNYGYTF
TRBJ2-2 | TRBV4-1 | - | - | 13 | TGCGCCAGCAGCCCCGCTGACACCGGGGAGCTGTTTTTT | CASSPADTGELFF
TRBJ2-7 | TRBV5-7 | - | - | 14 | TGTGCCAGCATTCGGAGGGACGTCTACTACGAGCAGTACTTC | CASIRRDVYYEQYF
TRBJ2-7 | TRBV18 | TRBD1 | - | 11 | TGTGCCAGCGAGGGGGCGGGTGAGCAGTACTTC | CASEGAGEQYF